Measured by frequency, the clone carrying this T cell receptor beta chain is medium-sized. The entry originates in a study of T cell clusters in autoimmune cytopenias. Per the germline V gene, CDR1 is MNHEY and CDR2 is SVGAGI. The CDR3 runs to 15 residues. TRB amplification used approximately 250 ng of peripheral blood genomic DNA. Multiplex touch-down PCR amplified TRB using TRB-A and TRB-B pools in one tube. TCRdb re-called the multiplex PCR reads; every CDR3 protein appears as one record, without DNA. This table holds thousands of distinct CDR3 sequences. The sample consisted of peripheral blood. The TCR sequence derives from a human donor with an autoimmune cytopenia or autoimmune hepatitis (not recorded which). The V call is TRBV6-5, the J call TRBJ1-5. Here the CDR3 reads CASTTSFGSNQPQHF.